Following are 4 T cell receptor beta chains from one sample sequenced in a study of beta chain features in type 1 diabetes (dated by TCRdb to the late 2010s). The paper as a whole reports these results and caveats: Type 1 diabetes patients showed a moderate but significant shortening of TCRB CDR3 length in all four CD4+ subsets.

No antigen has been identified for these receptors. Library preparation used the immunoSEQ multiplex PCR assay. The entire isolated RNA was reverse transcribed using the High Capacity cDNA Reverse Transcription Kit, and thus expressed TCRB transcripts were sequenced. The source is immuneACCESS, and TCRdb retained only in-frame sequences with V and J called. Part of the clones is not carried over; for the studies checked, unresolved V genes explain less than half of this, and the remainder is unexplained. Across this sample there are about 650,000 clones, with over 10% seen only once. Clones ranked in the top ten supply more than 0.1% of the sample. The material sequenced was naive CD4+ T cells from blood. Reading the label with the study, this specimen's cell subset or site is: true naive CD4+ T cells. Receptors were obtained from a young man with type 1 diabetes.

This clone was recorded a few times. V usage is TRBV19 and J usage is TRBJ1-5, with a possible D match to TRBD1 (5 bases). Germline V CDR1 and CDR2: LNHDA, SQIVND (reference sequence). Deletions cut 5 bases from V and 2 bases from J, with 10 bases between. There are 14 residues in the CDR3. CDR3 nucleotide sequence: TGTGCCAGTAGTGGGGCAGGACGCAATCAGCCCCAGCATTTT. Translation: CASSGAGRNQPQHF. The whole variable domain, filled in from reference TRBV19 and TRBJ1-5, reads DGGITQSPKYLFRKEGQNVTLSCEQNLNHDAMYWYRQDPGQGLRLIYYSQIVNDFQKGDIAEGYSVSREKKESFPLTVTSAQKNPTAFYLCASSGAGRNQPQHFGDGTRLSIL.

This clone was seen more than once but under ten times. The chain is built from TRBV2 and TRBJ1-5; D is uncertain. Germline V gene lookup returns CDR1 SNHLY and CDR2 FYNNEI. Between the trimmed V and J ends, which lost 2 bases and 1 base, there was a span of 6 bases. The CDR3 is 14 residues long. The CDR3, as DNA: TGTGCCAGCAGTGAAACGCAAAGCAATCAGCCCCAGCATTTT. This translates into CASSETQSNQPQHF.

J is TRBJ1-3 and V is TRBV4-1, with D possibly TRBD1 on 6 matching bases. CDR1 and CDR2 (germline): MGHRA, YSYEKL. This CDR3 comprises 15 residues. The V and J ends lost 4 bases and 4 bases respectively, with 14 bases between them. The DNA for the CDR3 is TGCGCCAGCAGCCTGACGAGGACAGAAGGAAACACCATATATTTT. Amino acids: CASSLTRTEGNTIYF.

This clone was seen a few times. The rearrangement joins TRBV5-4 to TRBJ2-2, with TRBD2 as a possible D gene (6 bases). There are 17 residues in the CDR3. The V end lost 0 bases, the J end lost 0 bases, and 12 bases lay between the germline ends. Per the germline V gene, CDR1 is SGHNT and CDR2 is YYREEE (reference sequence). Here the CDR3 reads CASSLDVAGSNTGELFF. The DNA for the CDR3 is TGTGCCAGCAGCTTGGACGTCGCGGGGTCGAACACCGGGGAGCTGTTTTTT.